These T cell receptor beta chains were read from a single sample in a study of cytomegalovirus exposure and HLA in healthy donors. The assay was immunoSEQ multiplex PCR, and TCRdb's table has in-frame clones only and misses some. The sample includes about 120,000 clones, about 78% seen only once; the top ten take approximately 12%. Sequenced sample: PBMCs. These TCRs come from a woman aged 40 to 50 in good health and CMV-seropositive. CDR3s include the opening cysteine and the closing phenylalanine or tryptophan. A D gene is named only where the DNA matches it firmly. Clone size, where shown, is once, few, many, or a class for clones that have expanded.

clone_size d_call j_call v_call cdr3_aa cdr3_nt
- TRBD1 TRBJ1-5 TRBV5-6 CASSLSGGNQHF TGTGCCAGCAGCTTGTCAGGGGGAAACCAGCATTTT
- - TRBJ1-3 TRBV4-1 CASSQPTGRHGNTIYF TGCGCCAGCAGCCAACCAACAGGGAGACATGGAAACACCATATATTTT
- - TRBJ1-1 TRBV4-1 CASSRVTANTEAFF TGCGCCAGCAGCCGTGTGACAGCTAACACTGAAGCTTTCTTT
- TRBD1 TRBJ1-1 TRBV15 CATSSFNGQGAPGAFF TGTGCCACCAGCAGCTTCAATGGACAGGGGGCGCCCGGGGCTTTCTTT
few - TRBJ2-2 TRBV27 CASSFEINTGELFF TGTGCCAGCAGTTTCGAGATAAACACCGGGGAGCTGTTTTTT
- - TRBJ1-1 TRBV11-2 CASSSGRNTEAFF TGTGCCAGCAGCTCCGGGAGAAACACTGAAGCTTTCTTT
- - TRBJ2-7 TRBV5-4 CASSADTIYEQYF TGTGCCAGCAGCGCGGACACGATCTACGAGCAGTACTTC
- TRBD1 TRBJ1-2 TRBV6-1 CASWTRTGNGYTF TGTGCCAGCTGGACCCGGACAGGGAATGGCTACACCTTC
few TRBD2 TRBJ2-7 TRBV5-4 CASSLMSGGYEQYF TGTGCCAGCAGCTTGATGAGCGGGGGTTACGAGCAGTACTTC
- TRBD2 TRBJ2-2 TRBV7-3 CASSLGGRGGELFF TGTGCCAGCAGCCTCGGTGGGAGGGGCGGGGAGCTGTTTTTT
- - TRBJ2-1 TRBV29-1 CSVVWRPQFYNEQFF TGCAGCGTTGTATGGCGGCCGCAGTTCTACAATGAGCAGTTCTTC
- TRBD1 TRBJ1-2 TRBV4-2 CASSQALDTGETNYGYTF TGTGCCAGCAGCCAAGCCCTCGATACAGGGGAGACTAACTATGGCTACACCTTC
- - TRBJ1-3 TRBV7-9 CASSLVLGQGNTIYF TGTGCCAGCAGCTTAGTGCTGGGACAAGGAAACACCATATATTTT
- TRBD1 TRBJ1-1 TRBV18 CASSPRGQGTEAFF TGTGCCAGCTCACCACGGGGACAGGGAACTGAAGCTTTCTTT
- - TRBJ1-5 TRBV9 CASSPGHEQWQSQHF TGTGCCAGCAGCCCCGGACACGAACAATGGCAGTCCCAGCATTTT
- - TRBJ1-1 TRBV9 CASSARQYTEAFF TGTGCCAGCAGCGCCAGACAGTACACTGAAGCTTTCTTT
- TRBD1 TRBJ1-3 TRBV5-6 CASRGTASEEPNTIYF TGTGCCAGCAGGGGGACAGCCTCAGAGGAACCCAACACCATATATTTT